This T cell receptor beta chain was observed in a study of blood T cell repertoires in COVID-19 (dated by TCRdb to between 2020 and 2021). Concerning the study at large: Samples from collaborators originated in the United States, Italy and Spain and spanned both the acute and convalescent phases of COVID-19. Where available, HLA class I and class II types were taken from metadata supplied by the sample provider and were not determined by assay-based typing. The repertoires were made available in a free public database intended to serve as a resource for research on the immune response to SARS-CoV-2. The sample metadata nearly always contained a de-identified subject ID, COVID-19 status, age in years and sex. The samples were drawn from the first 160 participants of the ongoing ImmuneRACE study and from roughly 1,300 subjects provided by 6 global collaborators. Deeply sampled blood TCRbeta repertoires from subjects exposed to, actively infected with, or recovered from COVID-19 were included in the dataset. The prospective study material was composed of cDNA or gDNA derived from T cells, B-cell-depleted T cells, or PBMCs.

A few counts support this clone. Its antigen specificity is not known. Base qualities are not recorded, but no much larger clone differs from it by a single base. One collaborating source in Seattle enrolled patients while the patients were actively infected and followed the patients over time throughout the course of disease. Whole blood was collected in K2EDTA tubes by collaborating institutions according to the institutions' own protocols. Collaborator samples were shipped for TCRbeta analysis as frozen whole blood, isolated PBMCs, or DNA extracted from either sample type. TCRbeta CDR3 regions were amplified from genomic DNA by means of the immunoSEQ Assay, a bias-controlled multiplex PCR. The paper's data handling went like this. Within the assay, amplification of reference gene primers was used to estimate how many nucleated cells each sample contained. To quantify the absolute abundance of each unique TCRbeta CDR3 rearrangement, sequence reads were collapsed and filtered. For each sample, productive Simpson clonality was calculated by taking the square root of Simpson's diversity index across productive rearrangements. As stored in TCRdb, this immuneACCESS dataset retains in-frame rearrangements with V and J assigned. A fraction of the clones does not appear; measured against another copy, unresolved V genes explain less than half of the discrepancy, and the remainder lacks a known reason. The D gene and trimming were derived from the DNA, and the V and J assignments and clone size from that table. The sample table shows 270,000 or so clones, and about 90% are seen once. The top ten clonotypes cover around 2.3% of the sample.

Study-wide findings and limitations: The amount of clinical and demographic metadata varied by source and participant and was provided uncurated.

The clonotype originates from an older woman with COVID-19, enrolled during active disease. The sample taken for sequencing was peripheral blood.

The CDR3 region reads CASSLAPGSNEKLFF. The nucleotide sequence reads as follows: TGTGCCAGCAGCTTAGCCCCAGGGTCGAATGAAAAACTGTTTTTT. The chain couples TRBV11-1 to TRBJ1-4; 5 matching bases give a weak D call of TRBD1. The germline V gene (reference sequence) supplies CDR1 SGHAT and CDR2 FQDESV. A distance of 10 bases separates the germline ends of V and J, which lose 0 bases and 5 bases respectively. The CDR3 runs 15 amino acids, cysteine and phenylalanine included. Of the read, only the CDR3 DNA is kept; its 45 bases are in frame from base 1.